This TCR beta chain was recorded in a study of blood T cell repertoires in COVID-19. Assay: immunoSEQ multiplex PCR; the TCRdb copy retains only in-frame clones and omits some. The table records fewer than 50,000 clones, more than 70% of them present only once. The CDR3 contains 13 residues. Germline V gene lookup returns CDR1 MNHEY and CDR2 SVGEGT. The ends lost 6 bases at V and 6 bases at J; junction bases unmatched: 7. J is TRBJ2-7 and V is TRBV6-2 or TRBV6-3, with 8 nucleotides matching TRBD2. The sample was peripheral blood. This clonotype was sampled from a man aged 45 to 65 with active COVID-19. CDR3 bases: TGTGCCAGCAGCCCCGGGACTAGAAGCGAGCAGTACTTC. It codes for CASSPGTRSEQYF.